This entry describes one T cell receptor (beta chain). Its target is unknown. CDR3 length equals 18 residues. The germline CDR1 and CDR2 sequences are MGHRA and YSYEKL. V shed 0 bases, J shed 0 bases, and the junction held 7 bases outside the gene matches. TCRdb called the reads again in MiXCR, with one record for every CDR3 protein. The sample contains more than 250,000 distinct CDR3 sequences, about 25% of which appear only once. The sample originates from a study of T cell repertoires in cytomegalovirus infection. In the study overall: HLA-B-restricted CMV epitopes that are well studied, plus recently identified HLA-C-restricted ones, were used by the study.

The chain recombines TRBV4-1 with TRBJ2-1; 8 bases are shared with TRBD2. The receptor comes from a human donor in good health (CMV status not recorded). Some clones in this sample may be carry-over from other donors' samples. The sequencing here drew on cultured PBMCs, taken from culture after CMV antigen stimulation. Here the CDR3 reads CASSQERPSGLSYNEQFF. CDR3 in DNA: TGCGCCAGCAGCCAAGAACGTCCTAGCGGGCTCTCCTACAATGAGCAGTTCTTC.